This TCR beta chain was sequenced in a study of cytomegalovirus exposure and HLA in healthy donors. PCR used 60 Vbeta primers and 13 Jbeta primers. The protocol was immunoSEQ multiplex PCR, while the TCRdb copy is restricted to in-frame clones and leaves out a portion. The sample has around 120,000 clones; roughly 80% are singletons. The germline CDR1 and CDR2 sequences are SGHTS and YDEGEE. CDR3 length: 16 amino acids. Trimming left V 1 base short and J 0 bases short, with 11 bases between. What was sequenced was PBMCs. The gene calls are TRBV5-8 and TRBJ1-5; perhaps TRBD1 as D (6 bases). The TCR sequence derives from a female donor in good health and CMV-seropositive. The CDR3 DNA reads as TGTGCCAGCAGCTTGAACAGGGAGGGTAGCAATCAGCCCCAGCATTTT. This encodes CASSLNREGSNQPQHF. Full variable domain (remainder filled in from reference TRBV5-8 and TRBJ1-5): EAGVTQSPTHLIKTRGQQATLRCSPISGHTSVYWYQQALGLGLQFLLWYDEGEERNRGNFPPRFSGRQFPNYSSELNVNALELEDSALYLCASSLNREGSNQPQHFGDGTRLSIL.